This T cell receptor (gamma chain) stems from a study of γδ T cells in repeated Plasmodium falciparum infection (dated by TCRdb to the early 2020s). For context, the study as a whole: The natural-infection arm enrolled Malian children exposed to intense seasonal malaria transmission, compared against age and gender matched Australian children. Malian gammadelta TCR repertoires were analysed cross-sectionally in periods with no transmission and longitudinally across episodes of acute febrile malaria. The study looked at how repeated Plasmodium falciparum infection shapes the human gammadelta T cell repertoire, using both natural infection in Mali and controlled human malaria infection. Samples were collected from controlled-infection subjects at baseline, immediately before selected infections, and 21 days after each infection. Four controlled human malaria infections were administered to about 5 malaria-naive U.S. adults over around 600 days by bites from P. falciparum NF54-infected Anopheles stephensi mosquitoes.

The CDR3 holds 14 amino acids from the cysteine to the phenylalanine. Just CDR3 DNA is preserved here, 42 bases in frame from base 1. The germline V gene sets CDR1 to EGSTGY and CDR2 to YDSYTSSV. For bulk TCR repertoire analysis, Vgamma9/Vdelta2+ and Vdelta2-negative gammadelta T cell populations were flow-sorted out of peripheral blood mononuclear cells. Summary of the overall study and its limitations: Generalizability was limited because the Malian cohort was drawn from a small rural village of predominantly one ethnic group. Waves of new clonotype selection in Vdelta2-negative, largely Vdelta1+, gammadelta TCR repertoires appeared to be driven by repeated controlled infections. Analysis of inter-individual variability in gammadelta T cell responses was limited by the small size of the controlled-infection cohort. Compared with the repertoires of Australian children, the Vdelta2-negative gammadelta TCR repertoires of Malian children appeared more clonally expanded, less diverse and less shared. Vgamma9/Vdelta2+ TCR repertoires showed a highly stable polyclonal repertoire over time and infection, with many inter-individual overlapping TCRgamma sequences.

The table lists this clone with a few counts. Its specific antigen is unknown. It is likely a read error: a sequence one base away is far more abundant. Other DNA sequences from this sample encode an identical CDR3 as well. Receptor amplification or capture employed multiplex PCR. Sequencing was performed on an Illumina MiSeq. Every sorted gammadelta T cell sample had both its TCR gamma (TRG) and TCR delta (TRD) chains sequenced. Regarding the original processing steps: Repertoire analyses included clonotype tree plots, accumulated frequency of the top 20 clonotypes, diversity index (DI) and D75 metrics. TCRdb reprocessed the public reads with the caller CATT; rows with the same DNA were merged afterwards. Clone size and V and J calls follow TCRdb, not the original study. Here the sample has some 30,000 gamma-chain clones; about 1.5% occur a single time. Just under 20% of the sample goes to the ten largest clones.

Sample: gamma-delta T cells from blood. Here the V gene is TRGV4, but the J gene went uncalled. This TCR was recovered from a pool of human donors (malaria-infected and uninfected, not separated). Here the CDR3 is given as CATWARHPYYKKLF. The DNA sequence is TGTGCCACCTGGGCCCGACACCCGTATTATAAGAAGCTCTTT.